The text below deals with one TCR beta chain. Documented treatment: oral pan-JAK inhibitor, 5-10 mg twice daily. The sample belongs to a study of CD8+ T cells in alopecia areata. Isolated RNA was reverse transcribed into cDNA used as the sequencing template. Generated by immunoSEQ multiplex PCR, the TCRdb table keeps only in-frame clones and is missing some. The sample includes 120,000 to 150,000 clones, 86% of them seen just once. Trimming stripped 10 bases from V and 0 bases from J, with 19 bases between. Germline values: CDR1 MNHEY, CDR2 SMNVEV (reference sequence). CDR3 length: 17 amino acids. The chain has TRBV27 and TRBJ2-6; D tentatively reads TRBD1 or TRBD2 (5 bases each). The sample consisted of CD8+ T cells sorted from blood, taken at week 4, from a patient treated with tofacitinib. This clonotype was obtained from a human donor with alopecia areata. The CDR3 region has the DNA TGTGCCACCCTGGGACCGACTCAATACTCTGGGGCCAACGTCCTGACTTTC. Protein product: CATLGPTQYSGANVLTF. Full variable domain (outside the CDR3, taken from reference TRBV27 and TRBJ2-6): EAQVTQNPRYLITVTGKKLTVTCSQNMNHEYMSWYRQDPGLGLRQIYYSMNVEVTDKGDVPEGYKVSRKEKRNFPLILESPSPNQTSLYFCATLGPTQYSGANVLTFGAGSRLTVL.